A single TCR beta chain is shown here with its context. Antigen: not known. The donors were members of the validation cohort comprising some 130 subjects, separate from the approximately 710-subject first cohort. This entry belongs to a study of cytomegalovirus exposure and HLA in healthy donors. Trimming stripped 4 bases from V and 0 bases from J, with 10 bases between. Germline V lookup: CDR1 SEHNR, CDR2 FQNEAQ (reference sequence). The CDR3 is 14 residues long. Broader study findings: Under in vitro conditions, a few CMV-associated chains were confirmed as specific for CMV antigens. Despite most TCR sequences being rare, some public TCRs occurred in many donors.

The repertoire was sequenced with immunoSEQ multiplex PCR; TCRdb's copy has only in-frame clones and lacks some. Among 150,000 to 200,000 clones, 75% to 95% were seen once, and the ten largest hold approximately 3%. The chain employs TRBV7-9 and TRBJ2-7; possibly TRBD1 for D (6 bases). This receptor was obtained from a woman aged 18 to 35 in good health and CMV-seropositive. The sequenced sample consisted of PBMCs. The DNA for the CDR3 is TGTGCCAGCAGCTGGACAGACTACTCCTACGAGCAGTACTTC. Amino acids: CASSWTDYSYEQYF. Drawing the rest from reference TRBV7-9 and TRBJ2-7, the complete variable domain is DTGVSQNPRHKITKRGQNVTFRCDPISEHNRLYWYRQTLGQGPEFLTYFQNEAQLEKSRLLSDRFSAERPKGSFSTLEIQRTEQGDSAMYLCASSWTDYSYEQYFGPGTRLTVT.